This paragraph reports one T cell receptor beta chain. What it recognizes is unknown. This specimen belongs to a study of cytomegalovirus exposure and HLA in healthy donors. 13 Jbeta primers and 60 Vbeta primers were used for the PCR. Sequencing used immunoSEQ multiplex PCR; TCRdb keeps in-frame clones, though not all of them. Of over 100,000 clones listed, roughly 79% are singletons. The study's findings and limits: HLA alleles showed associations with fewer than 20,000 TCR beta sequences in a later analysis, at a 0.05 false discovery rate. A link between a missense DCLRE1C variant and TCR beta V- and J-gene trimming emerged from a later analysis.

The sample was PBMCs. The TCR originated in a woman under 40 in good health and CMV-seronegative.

The CDR3 sequence: CASSAFESDFNYGYTF. The CDR3 DNA follows: TGTGCCAGCTCAGCCTTCGAGTCGGACTTTAACTATGGCTACACCTTC. The chain recombines TRBV18 with TRBJ1-2; no clear D gene. CDR1 and CDR2 (germline): KGHSH, LQKENI. CDR3 size: 16 residues. With 5 bases removed from V and 1 base from J, the gap between germline ends came to 17 bases.